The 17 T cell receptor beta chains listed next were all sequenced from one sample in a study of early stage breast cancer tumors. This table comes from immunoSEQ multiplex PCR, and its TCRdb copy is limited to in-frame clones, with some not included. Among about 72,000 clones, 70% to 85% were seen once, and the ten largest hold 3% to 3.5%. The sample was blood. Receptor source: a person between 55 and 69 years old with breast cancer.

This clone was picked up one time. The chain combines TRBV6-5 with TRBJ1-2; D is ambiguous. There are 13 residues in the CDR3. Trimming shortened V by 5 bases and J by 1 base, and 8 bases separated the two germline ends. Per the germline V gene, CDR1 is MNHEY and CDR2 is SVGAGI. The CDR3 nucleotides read TGTGCCAGCAGTGCTGGCCGTAACTATGGCTACACCTTC. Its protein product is CASSAGRNYGYTF.

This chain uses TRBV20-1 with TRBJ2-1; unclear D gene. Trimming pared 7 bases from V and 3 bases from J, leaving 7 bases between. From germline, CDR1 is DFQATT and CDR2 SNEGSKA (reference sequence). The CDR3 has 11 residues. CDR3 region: CSESDYNEQFF. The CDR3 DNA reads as TGCAGTGAGAGCGACTACAATGAGCAGTTCTTC.

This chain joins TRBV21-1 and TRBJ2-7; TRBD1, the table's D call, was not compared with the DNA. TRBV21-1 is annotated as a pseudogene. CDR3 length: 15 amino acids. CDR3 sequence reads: CASSRVGDSSYEQYF. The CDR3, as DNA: TGTGCCAGCTCCCGGGTGGGGGACAGTTCCTACGAGCAGTACTTC.

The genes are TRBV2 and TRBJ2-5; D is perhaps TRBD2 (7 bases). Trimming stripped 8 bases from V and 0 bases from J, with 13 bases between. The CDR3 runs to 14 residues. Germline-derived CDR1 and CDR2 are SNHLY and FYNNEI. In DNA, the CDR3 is TGTGCCAGCTTTGGGGGGGGCTACCAAGAGACCCAGTACTTC. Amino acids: CASFGGGYQETQYF.

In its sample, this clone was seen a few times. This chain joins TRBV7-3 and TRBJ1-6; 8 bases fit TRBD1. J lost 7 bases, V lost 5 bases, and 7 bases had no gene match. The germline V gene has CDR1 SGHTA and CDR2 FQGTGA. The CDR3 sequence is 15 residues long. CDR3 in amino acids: CASSQGTGLNSPLHF. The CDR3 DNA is TGTGCCAGCAGCCAAGGGACAGGCCTCAATTCACCCCTCCACTTT.

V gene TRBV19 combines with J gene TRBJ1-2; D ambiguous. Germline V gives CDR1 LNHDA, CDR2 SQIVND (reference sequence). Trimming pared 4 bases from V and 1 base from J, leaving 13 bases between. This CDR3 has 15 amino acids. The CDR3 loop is CASSTPRTVNYGYTF. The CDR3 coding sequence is TGTGCCAGTAGTACGCCCCGGACTGTTAACTATGGCTACACCTTC.

CDR3 bases: TGTGCCATCAGTGCCGACAGGGACGAGCAGTACTTC. The encoded protein is CAISADRDEQYF. V gene TRBV10-3 combines with J gene TRBJ2-7; 7 nucleotides line up with TRBD1. V trimming: 4 bases; J trimming: 5 bases; junction bases outside the gene matches: 2. Germline CDR1 reads ENHRY; CDR2 reads SYGVKD. The CDR3 covers 12 residues.

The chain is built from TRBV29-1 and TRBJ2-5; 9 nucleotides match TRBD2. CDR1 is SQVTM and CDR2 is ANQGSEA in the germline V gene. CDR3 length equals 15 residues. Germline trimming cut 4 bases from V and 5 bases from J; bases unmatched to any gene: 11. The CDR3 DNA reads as TGCAGCGTTGGGTGGTTAGCGGGAGTAGAGGAGACCCAGTACTTC. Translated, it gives CSVGWLAGVEETQYF.

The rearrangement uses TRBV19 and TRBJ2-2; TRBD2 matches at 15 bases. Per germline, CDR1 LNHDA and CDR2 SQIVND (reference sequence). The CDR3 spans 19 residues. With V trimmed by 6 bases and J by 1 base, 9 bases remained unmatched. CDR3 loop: CASRDLLGLAGGNTGELFF. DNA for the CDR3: TGTGCCAGTAGGGACCTCTTGGGACTAGCGGGGGGGAACACCGGGGAGCTGTTTTTT.

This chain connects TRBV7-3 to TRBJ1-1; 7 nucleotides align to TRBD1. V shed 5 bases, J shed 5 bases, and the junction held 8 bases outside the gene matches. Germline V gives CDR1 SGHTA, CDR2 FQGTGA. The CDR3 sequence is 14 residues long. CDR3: CASSPSTGHTEAFF. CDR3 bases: TGTGCCAGCAGCCCTTCGACAGGGCATACTGAAGCTTTCTTT.

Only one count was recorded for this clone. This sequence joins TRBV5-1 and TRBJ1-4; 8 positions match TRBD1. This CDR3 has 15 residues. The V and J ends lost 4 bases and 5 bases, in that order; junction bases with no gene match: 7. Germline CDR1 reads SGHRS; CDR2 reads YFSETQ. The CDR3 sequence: CASSHRTGLNEKLFF. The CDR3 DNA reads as TGCGCCAGCAGCCACCGGACAGGGTTGAATGAAAAACTGTTTTTT.

CDR3 nucleotide sequence: TGTGCCAGCAGCTTCCTGGGGGAAGGGTCCTACGAGCAGTACTTC. Its protein is CASSFLGEGSYEQYF. The chain is built from TRBV5-6 and TRBJ2-7, with D possibly being TRBD1 or TRBD2 (5 bases each). Trimming removed 2 bases at V and 1 base at J, with 13 bases between. Germline V CDR1 and CDR2: SGHDT, YYEEEE. This CDR3 is built from 15 residues.

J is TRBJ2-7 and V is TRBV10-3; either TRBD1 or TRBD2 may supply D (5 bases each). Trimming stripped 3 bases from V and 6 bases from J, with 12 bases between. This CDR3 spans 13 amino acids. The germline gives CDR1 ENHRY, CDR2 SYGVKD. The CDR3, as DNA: TGTGCCATCAGTGATGCGGTTGGGACCGAGCAGTACTTC. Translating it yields CAISDAVGTEQYF.

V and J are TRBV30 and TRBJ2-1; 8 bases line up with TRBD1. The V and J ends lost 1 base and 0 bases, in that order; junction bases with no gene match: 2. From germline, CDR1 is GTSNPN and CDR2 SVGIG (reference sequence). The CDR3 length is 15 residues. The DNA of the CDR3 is TGTGCCTGGAGTGGGGACAGGATCTCCTACAATGAGCAGTTCTTC. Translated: CAWSGDRISYNEQFF.

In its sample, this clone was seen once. The CDR3 coding sequence is TGTGCCAGCAGCTCAAGACTAGGGGCTTACAATGAGCAGTTCTTC. Residues: CASSSRLGAYNEQFF. The chain has TRBV7-3 and TRBJ2-1; weak D call: TRBD2 (6 bases). CDR3 length equals 15 residues. V was pared by 4 bases and J by 4 bases, with 14 bases between. Germline lookup yields CDR1 SGHTA and CDR2 FQGTGA.

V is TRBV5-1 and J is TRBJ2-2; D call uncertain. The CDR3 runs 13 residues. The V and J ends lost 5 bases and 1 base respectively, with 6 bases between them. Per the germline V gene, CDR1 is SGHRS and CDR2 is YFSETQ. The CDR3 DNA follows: TGCGCCAGCAGGGAAAAGAACACCGGGGAGCTGTTTTTT. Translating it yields CASREKNTGELFF.

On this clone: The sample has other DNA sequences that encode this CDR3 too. The DNA of the CDR3 is TGTGCCAGCAGTTCGACTAGCGGAGGTAGTGAGCAGTACTTC. This encodes CASSSTSGGSEQYF. V gene TRBV11-2 combines with J gene TRBJ2-7; the match to TRBD2 covers 9 bases. V was pared by 6 bases and J by 7 bases, with 10 bases of the junction left unmatched. CDR3 length: 14 amino acids. Looked up from germline, CDR1 is SGHAT and CDR2 is FQNNGV.